Below, 9 T cell receptor beta chains from the same sample are listed, as sequenced in a study of cytomegalovirus exposure and HLA in healthy donors. The PCR had 60 Vbeta and 13 Jbeta primers. Sequenced by immunoSEQ multiplex PCR; TCRdb stores in-frame clones only, minus some. The sample has approximately 150,000 clones; about four fifths are singletons. Sequencing input: PBMCs. Receptors were obtained from a male donor in good health and CMV-seronegative.

V and J are TRBV4-3 and TRBJ1-2; 7 bases align to TRBD1. Looked up from germline, CDR1 is LGHNA and CDR2 is YSLEER. The CDR3 has 15 amino acids. V gave up 3 bases and J gave up 8 bases; unmatched junction bases: 12. The CDR3 spells CASSQEPQGVGGYTF. CDR3 sequence (DNA): TGCGCCAGCAGCCAGGAACCCCAGGGGGTAGGAGGCTACACCTTC.

The chain uses TRBV2 and TRBJ2-6; TRBD1 might be the D (6 bases). The V gene lost 5 bases and the J gene lost 3 bases, with 8 bases spanning the gap. CDR1 SNHLY and CDR2 FYNNEI come from the germline V gene. CDR3 size: 14 residues. CDR3 loop: CASSPGVGANVLTF. As DNA, the CDR3 is TGTGCCAGCAGTCCAGGGGTTGGGGCCAACGTCCTGACTTTC.

A remark on this clone: The same CDR3 also results from other DNA sequences found in this sample. This chain uses TRBV7-9 with TRBJ2-7; D is uncertain. The CDR3 runs 12 residues. The V gene lost 5 bases and the J gene lost 4 bases, with 9 bases spanning the gap. The germline V gene encodes CDR1 SEHNR and CDR2 FQNEAQ (reference sequence). For the CDR3, the DNA is TGTGCCAGCAGCCCGTTGAGTTACGAGCAGTACTTC. The encoded protein is CASSPLSYEQYF. The full variable domain, its missing parts supplied by reference TRBV7-9 and TRBJ2-7, is DTGVSQNPRHKITKRGQNVTFRCDPISEHNRLYWYRQTLGQGPEFLTYFQNEAQLEKSRLLSDRFSAERPKGSFSTLEIQRTEQGDSAMYLCASSPLSYEQYFGPGTRLTVT.

The chain combines TRBV15 with TRBJ2-5; weak D call: TRBD2 (6 bases). Germline CDR1 LNHNV, CDR2 YYDKDF (reference sequence). This CDR3 is 13 amino acids long. V lost 1 base and J lost 6, with 9 bases in between. CDR3 in DNA: TGTGCCACCAGCAGAGCCGCGGGGAAGACCCAGTACTTC. Translated, it gives CATSRAAGKTQYF.

The chain carries TRBV29-1 and TRBJ2-7, with TRBD2 identical over 8 bases. Trimming removed 5 bases from V and 2 bases from J; junction bases left unmatched: 8. The CDR3 consists of 14 residues. Per germline, CDR1 SQVTM and CDR2 ANQGSEA. The DNA of the CDR3 is TGCAGCGTTCCACTAGCGGCCTCCCCCTACGAGCAGTACTTC. Translating it yields CSVPLAASPYEQYF.

A single count supports this clone. The chain is built from TRBV4-3 and TRBJ2-5; D gene ambiguous. The CDR3 is made up of 13 amino acids. V lost 0 bases, J lost 4 bases, and 6 bases lay in between. Looked up from germline, CDR1 is LGHNA and CDR2 is YSLEER. CDR3 sequence: CASSQELRETQYF. The CDR3 DNA reads TGCGCCAGCAGCCAAGAGCTGAGAGAGACCCAGTACTTC.

This clone was observed a few times. The J gene is TRBJ2-2, the V gene TRBV10-1; TRBD2 is a possible D gene (6 bases). V was shortened by 3 bases and J by 2 bases, with 16 bases between the two germline ends. Germline values: CDR1 WNHNN, CDR2 SYGVQD (reference sequence). The CDR3 runs to 17 residues. The CDR3: CASSEKGARDNTGELFF. The CDR3 DNA reads as TGCGCCAGCAGTGAAAAAGGGGCGCGGGATAACACCGGGGAGCTGTTTTTT.

CDR3 in amino acids: CASSWDRGNEKLFF. CDR3 sequence (DNA): TGTGCCAGCAGTTGGGACAGGGGGAATGAAAAACTGTTTTTT. The gene calls are TRBV2 and TRBJ1-4, with 11 bases matching TRBD1. The trim removed 5 bases at V and 5 bases at J, leaving 1 base unmatched. Germline CDR1 SNHLY, CDR2 FYNNEI. The CDR3 spans 14 residues. The variable domain in full, with the rest retrieved from reference TRBV2 and TRBJ1-4, is EPEVTQTPSHQVTQMGQEVILRCVPISNHLYFYWYRQILGQKVEFLVSFYNNEISEKSEIFDDQFSVERPDGSNFTLKIRSTKLEDSAMYFCASSWDRGNEKLFFGSGTQLSVL.

The J gene is TRBJ2-7, the V gene TRBV13; D perhaps matches TRBD1 (5 bases). CDR3 size: 15 residues. The V end lost 3 bases, the J end lost 7 bases, and 19 bases lay between the germline ends. Germline CDR1 is PRHDT and CDR2 is FYEKMQ (reference sequence). CDR3 protein: CASSFGQGGPREQYF. For the CDR3, the DNA is TGTGCCAGCAGCTTTGGCCAGGGCGGTCCTCGGGAGCAGTACTTC.